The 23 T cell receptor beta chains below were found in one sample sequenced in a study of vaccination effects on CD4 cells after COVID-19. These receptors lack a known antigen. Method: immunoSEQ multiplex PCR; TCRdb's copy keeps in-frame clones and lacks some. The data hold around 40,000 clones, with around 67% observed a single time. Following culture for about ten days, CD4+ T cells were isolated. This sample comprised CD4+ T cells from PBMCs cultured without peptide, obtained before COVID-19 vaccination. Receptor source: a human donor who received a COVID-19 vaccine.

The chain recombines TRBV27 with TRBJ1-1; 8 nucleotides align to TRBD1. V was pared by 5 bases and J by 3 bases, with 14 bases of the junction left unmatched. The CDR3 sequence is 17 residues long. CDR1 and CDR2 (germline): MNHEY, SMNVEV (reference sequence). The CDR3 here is CASSSSGQGRLHTEAFF. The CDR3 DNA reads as TGTGCCAGCAGTAGCAGTGGACAGGGACGGTTGCACACTGAAGCTTTCTTT.

The CDR3 here is CSASPIRGWGSYNEQFF. CDR3 sequence (DNA): TGCAGTGCTAGTCCCATTCGGGGGTGGGGCTCCTACAATGAGCAGTTCTTC. The rearrangement joins TRBV20-1 to TRBJ2-1, with D tentatively TRBD2 (6 bases). Per germline, CDR1 DFQATT and CDR2 SNEGSKA (reference sequence). The CDR3 spans 17 residues. The ends were cut back, 3 bases at V and 0 bases at J, with 18 bases in the middle.

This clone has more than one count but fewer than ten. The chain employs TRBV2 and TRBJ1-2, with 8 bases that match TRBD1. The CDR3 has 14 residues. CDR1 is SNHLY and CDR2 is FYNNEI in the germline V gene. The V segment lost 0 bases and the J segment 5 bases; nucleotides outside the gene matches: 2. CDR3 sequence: CASSEARTGYGYTF. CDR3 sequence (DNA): TGTGCCAGCAGTGAAGCGAGGACAGGGTATGGCTACACCTTC.

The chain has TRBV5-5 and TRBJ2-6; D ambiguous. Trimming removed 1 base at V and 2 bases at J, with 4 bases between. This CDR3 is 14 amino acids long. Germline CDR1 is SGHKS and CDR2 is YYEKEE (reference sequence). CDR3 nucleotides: TGTGCCAGCAGCTTGTTCACTGGGGCCAACGTCCTGACTTTC. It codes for CASSLFTGANVLTF.

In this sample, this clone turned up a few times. The CDR3, as DNA: TGTGCCAGCACCGGCGGGGCTCATGGCTACACCTTC. Encoded protein: CASTGGAHGYTF. The chain couples TRBV7-9 to TRBJ1-2; tentative D call: TRBD1 (5 bases). Trimming removed 7 bases at V and 6 bases at J, with 12 bases between. Per germline, CDR1 SEHNR and CDR2 FQNEAQ (reference sequence). This CDR3 spans 12 amino acids.

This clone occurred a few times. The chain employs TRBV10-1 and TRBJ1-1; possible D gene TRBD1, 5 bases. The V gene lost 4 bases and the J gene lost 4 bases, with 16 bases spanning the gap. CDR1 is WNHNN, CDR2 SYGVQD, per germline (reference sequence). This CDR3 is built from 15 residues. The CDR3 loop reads CASSAITGFGTEAFF. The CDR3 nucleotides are TGCGCCAGCAGTGCCATCACAGGCTTTGGCACTGAAGCTTTCTTT.

The DNA of the CDR3 is TGTGCCAGCAGCTTTCCGGGAGTTTCTGGAAACACCATATATTTT. Translated, it gives CASSFPGVSGNTIYF. The V and J genes are TRBV5-6 and TRBJ1-3, with D unclear. The CDR3 is 15 amino acids. Trimming left V 2 bases short and J 1 base short, with 10 bases between. CDR1 is SGHDT and CDR2 is YYEEEE in the germline V gene.

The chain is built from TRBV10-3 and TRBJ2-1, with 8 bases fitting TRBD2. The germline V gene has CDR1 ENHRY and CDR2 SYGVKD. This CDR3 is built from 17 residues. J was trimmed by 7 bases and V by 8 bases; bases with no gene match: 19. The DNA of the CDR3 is TGTGCCATCGGGGGGACCCACTACGGGGGGGTGCAAAATGAGCAGTTCTTC. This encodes CAIGGTHYGGVQNEQFF.

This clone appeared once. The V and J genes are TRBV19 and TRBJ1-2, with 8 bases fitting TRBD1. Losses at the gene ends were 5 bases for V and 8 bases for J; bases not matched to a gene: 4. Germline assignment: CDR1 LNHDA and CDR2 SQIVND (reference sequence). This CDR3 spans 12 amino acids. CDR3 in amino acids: CASSGWTGGYTF. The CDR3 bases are TGTGCCAGTAGTGGATGGACAGGGGGCTACACCTTC.

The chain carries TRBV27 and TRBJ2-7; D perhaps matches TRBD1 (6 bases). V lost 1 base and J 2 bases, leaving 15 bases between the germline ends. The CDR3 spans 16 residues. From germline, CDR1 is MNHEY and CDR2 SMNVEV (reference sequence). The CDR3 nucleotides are TGTGCCAGCAGTTTATTCCCCCCGGGACAAACCTACGAGCAGTACTTC. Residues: CASSLFPPGQTYEQYF.

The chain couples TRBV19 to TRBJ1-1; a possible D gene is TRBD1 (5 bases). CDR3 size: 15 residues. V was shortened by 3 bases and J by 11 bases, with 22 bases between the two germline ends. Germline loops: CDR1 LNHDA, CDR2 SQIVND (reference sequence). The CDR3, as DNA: TGTGCCAGTAGTATTTCGTGGGGCTTCGGTGAGGCCGCTTTCTTT. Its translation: CASSISWGFGEAAFF.

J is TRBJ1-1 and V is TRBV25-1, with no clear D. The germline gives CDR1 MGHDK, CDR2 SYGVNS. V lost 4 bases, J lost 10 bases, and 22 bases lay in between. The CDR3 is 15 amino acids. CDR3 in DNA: TGTGCCAGCAGTGCAAGGACCGGTAGACGGGTAGGAGCTTTCTTT. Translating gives CASSARTGRRVGAFF.

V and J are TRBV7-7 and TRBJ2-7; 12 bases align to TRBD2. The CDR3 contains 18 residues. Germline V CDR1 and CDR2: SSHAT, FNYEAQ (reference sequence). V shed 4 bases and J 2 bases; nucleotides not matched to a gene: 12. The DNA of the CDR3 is TGTGCCAGCAGCTCATTTAGACTAGCGGGGGAAGAAGCCTACGAGCAGTACTTC. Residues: CASSSFRLAGEEAYEQYF. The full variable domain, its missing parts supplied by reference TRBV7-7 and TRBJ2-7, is GAGVSQSPRYKVTKRGQDVTLRCDPISSHATLYWYQQALGQGPEFLTYFNYEAQPDKSGLPSDRFSAERPEGSISTLTIQRTEQRDSAMYRCASSSFRLAGEEAYEQYFGPGTRLTVT.

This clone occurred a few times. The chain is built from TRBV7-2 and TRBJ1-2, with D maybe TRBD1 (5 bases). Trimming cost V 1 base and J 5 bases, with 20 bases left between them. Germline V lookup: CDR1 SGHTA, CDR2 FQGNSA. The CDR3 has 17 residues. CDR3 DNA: TGTGCCAGCAGCTTAGTGGGGGGTTCGGCCATACGGTATGGCTACACCTTC. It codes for CASSLVGGSAIRYGYTF.

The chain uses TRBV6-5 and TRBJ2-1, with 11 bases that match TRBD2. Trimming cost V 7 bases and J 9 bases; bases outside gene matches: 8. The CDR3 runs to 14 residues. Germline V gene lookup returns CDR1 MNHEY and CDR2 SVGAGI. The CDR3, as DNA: TGTGCCAGCAAAGGTAGCGGGAGGGCCGCTGAGCAGTTCTTC. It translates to CASKGSGRAAEQFF.

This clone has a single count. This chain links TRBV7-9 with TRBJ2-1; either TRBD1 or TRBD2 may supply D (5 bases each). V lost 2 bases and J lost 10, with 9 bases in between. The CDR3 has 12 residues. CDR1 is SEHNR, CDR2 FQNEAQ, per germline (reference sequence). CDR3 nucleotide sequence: TGTGCCAGCAGCTTATTGGGACGCGAGCAGTTCTTC. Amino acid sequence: CASSLLGREQFF. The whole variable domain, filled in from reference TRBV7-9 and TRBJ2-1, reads DTGVSQNPRHKITKRGQNVTFRCDPISEHNRLYWYRQTLGQGPEFLTYFQNEAQLEKSRLLSDRFSAERPKGSFSTLEIQRTEQGDSAMYLCASSLLGREQFFGPGTRLTVL.

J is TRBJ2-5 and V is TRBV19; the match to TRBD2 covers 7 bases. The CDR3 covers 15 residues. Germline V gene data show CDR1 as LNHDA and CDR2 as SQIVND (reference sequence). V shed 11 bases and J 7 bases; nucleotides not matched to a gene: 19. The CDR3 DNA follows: TGTGCCGTAAAACCCTCGGGAGGTCCCATTGGGACCCAGTACTTC. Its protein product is CAVKPSGGPIGTQYF.

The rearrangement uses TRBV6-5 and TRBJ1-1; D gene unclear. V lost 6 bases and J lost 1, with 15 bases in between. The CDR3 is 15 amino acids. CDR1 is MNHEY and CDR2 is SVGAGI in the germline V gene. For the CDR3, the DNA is TGTGCCAGCAGGTTAATCGGGTCGAAGAACACTGAAGCTTTCTTT. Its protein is CASRLIGSKNTEAFF.

DNA of the CDR3: TGTGCCAGCAGTGGGTCGTGGAGGGCAGAAGCTTTCTTT. Amino acid sequence: CASSGSWRAEAFF. The J gene is TRBJ1-1, the V gene TRBV2; D call uncertain. This CDR3 has 13 amino acids. CDR1 SNHLY and CDR2 FYNNEI come from the germline V gene. The V and J ends lost 4 bases and 8 bases respectively, with 14 bases between them.

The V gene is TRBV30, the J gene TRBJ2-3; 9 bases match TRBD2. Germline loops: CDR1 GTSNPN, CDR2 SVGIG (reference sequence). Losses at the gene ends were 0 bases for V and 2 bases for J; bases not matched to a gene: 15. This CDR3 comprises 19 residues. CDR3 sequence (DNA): TGTGCCTGGAGTGTAGAATACTCCTTGCGGGGGGGCCTCACAGATACGCAGTATTTT. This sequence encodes CAWSVEYSLRGGLTDTQYF.

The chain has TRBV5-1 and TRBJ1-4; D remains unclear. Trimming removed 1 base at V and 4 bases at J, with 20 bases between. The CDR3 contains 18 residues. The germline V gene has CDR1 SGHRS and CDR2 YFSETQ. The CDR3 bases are TGCGCCAGCAGCTTGTTAGGGTCATTCGGAAGGGATAATGAAAAACTGTTTTTT. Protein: CASSLLGSFGRDNEKLFF.

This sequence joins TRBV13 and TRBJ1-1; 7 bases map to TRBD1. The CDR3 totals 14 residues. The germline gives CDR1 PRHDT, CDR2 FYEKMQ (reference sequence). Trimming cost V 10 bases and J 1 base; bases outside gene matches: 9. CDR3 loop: CANSRGGWNTEAFF. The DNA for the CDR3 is TGTGCCAATAGCAGGGGGGGGTGGAACACTGAAGCTTTCTTT.

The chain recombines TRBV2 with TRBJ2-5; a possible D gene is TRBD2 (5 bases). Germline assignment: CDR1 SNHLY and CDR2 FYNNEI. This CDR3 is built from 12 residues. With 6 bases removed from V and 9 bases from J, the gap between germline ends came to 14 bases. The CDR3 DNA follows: TGTGCCAGCAGCATGACGAGGGCTTCCCAGTACTTC. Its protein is CASSMTRASQYF.